The rows below give T cell receptor beta chains drawn from one sample of a study of blood T cell repertoires in COVID-19. Here immunoSEQ multiplex PCR was the method, and the copy in TCRdb shows in-frame clones only, minus some. The sample lists hundreds of thousands of clones; about 87% were seen once. Sequencing input: peripheral blood. All receptors come from a woman in her thirties with COVID-19, enrolled during active disease. Both conserved end residues are part of each CDR3. The order of the fields is clone size, D gene, J gene, V gene, CDR3 protein, CDR3 DNA. The D gene is left open where the match is weak. Clone size is given for some rows only: seen once, a few or many times, or a class if the clone is expanded.

clone_size: .
d_call: .
j_call: TRBJ2-7
v_call: TRBV10-3
cdr3_aa: CAISEGASGDGISEQYF
cdr3_nt: TGTGCCATCAGTGAGGGGGCATCAGGGGATGGGATCTCCGAGCAGTACTTC

clone_size: .
d_call: .
j_call: TRBJ1-2
v_call: TRBV13
cdr3_aa: CASSFGGVLGYGYTF
cdr3_nt: TGTGCCAGCAGCTTCGGGGGGGTCCTAGGCTATGGCTACACCTTC

clone_size: few
d_call: .
j_call: TRBJ2-1
v_call: TRBV6-5
cdr3_aa: CASRKLGDEQFF
cdr3_nt: TGTGCCAGTCGGAAGTTGGGCGATGAGCAGTTCTTC

clone_size: .
d_call: TRBD1
j_call: TRBJ2-7
v_call: TRBV27
cdr3_aa: CASRGDRGSYEQYF
cdr3_nt: TGTGCCAGCAGGGGGGACAGGGGGTCCTACGAGCAGTACTTC

clone_size: .
d_call: TRBD2
j_call: TRBJ2-5
v_call: TRBV28
cdr3_aa: CASSLKGLAGGLYQETQYF
cdr3_nt: TGTGCCAGCAGTTTAAAGGGACTAGCGGGGGGGCTGTACCAAGAGACCCAGTACTTC

clone_size: .
d_call: .
j_call: TRBJ1-6
v_call: TRBV4-1
cdr3_aa: CASSLDSGSPLHF
cdr3_nt: TGCGCCAGCAGCCTGGACAGTGGTTCACCCCTCCACTTT

clone_size: once
d_call: TRBD2
j_call: TRBJ2-3
v_call: TRBV5-4
cdr3_aa: CASSAGLARSDTQYF
cdr3_nt: TGTGCCAGCAGCGCGGGACTAGCGCGGTCAGATACGCAGTATTTT

clone_size: few
d_call: .
j_call: TRBJ1-6
v_call: TRBV19
cdr3_aa: CASSMKPGRGSPLHF
cdr3_nt: TGTGCCAGTAGTATGAAGCCGGGGAGGGGTTCACCCCTCCACTTT

clone_size: .
d_call: .
j_call: TRBJ1-2
v_call: TRBV20-1
cdr3_aa: CSASSLSGGRFYGYTF
cdr3_nt: TGCAGTGCTAGTTCCCTCAGCGGCGGGAGATTCTATGGCTACACCTTC

clone_size: .
d_call: TRBD1
j_call: TRBJ2-5
v_call: TRBV5-1
cdr3_aa: CASSFGQGAWETQYF
cdr3_nt: TGCGCCAGCAGCTTCGGACAGGGGGCCTGGGAGACCCAGTACTTC

clone_size: once
d_call: .
j_call: TRBJ2-2
v_call: TRBV23-1
cdr3_aa: CASKSTGELFF
cdr3_nt: TGCGCCAGCAAGAGCACCGGGGAGCTGTTTTTT

clone_size: once
d_call: .
j_call: TRBJ1-1
v_call: TRBV19
cdr3_aa: CASTPKDTMNTEAFF
cdr3_nt: TGTGCCAGTACCCCCAAGGACACCATGAACACTGAAGCTTTCTTT

clone_size: .
d_call: TRBD1
j_call: TRBJ1-2
v_call: TRBV7-9
cdr3_aa: CASSQGANYGYTF
cdr3_nt: TGTGCCAGCAGCCAGGGGGCAAACTATGGCTACACCTTC

clone_size: .
d_call: TRBD1
j_call: TRBJ2-3
v_call: TRBV18
cdr3_aa: CASSKTDRGIVTDTQYF
cdr3_nt: TGTGCCAGCTCGAAAACGGACAGGGGGATAGTCACAGATACGCAGTATTTT

clone_size: .
d_call: .
j_call: TRBJ2-5
v_call: TRBV11-2
cdr3_aa: CASSIRGGLETQYF
cdr3_nt: TGTGCCAGCAGCATAAGGGGGGGTTTGGAGACCCAGTACTTC

clone_size: .
d_call: .
j_call: TRBJ2-5
v_call: TRBV18
cdr3_aa: CASSPVEGGQETQYF
cdr3_nt: TGTGCCAGCTCACCAGTTGAGGGTGGCCAAGAGACCCAGTACTTC

clone_size: .
d_call: TRBD1
j_call: TRBJ1-6
v_call: TRBV7-9
cdr3_aa: CASSSGQGARGLNSPLHF
cdr3_nt: TGTGCCAGCAGCTCCGGACAGGGGGCGCGGGGTTTAAATTCACCCCTCCACTTT

clone_size: .
d_call: TRBD1
j_call: TRBJ2-1
v_call: TRBV27
cdr3_aa: CASSPGQGMLEQFF
cdr3_nt: TGTGCCAGCAGCCCGGGACAGGGGATGTTGGAGCAGTTCTTC

clone_size: few
d_call: TRBD1
j_call: TRBJ1-2
v_call: TRBV5-8
cdr3_aa: CASSRQGYYGYTF
cdr3_nt: TGTGCCAGCAGCAGACAGGGCTACTATGGCTACACCTTC

clone_size: .
d_call: .
j_call: TRBJ2-3
v_call: TRBV19
cdr3_aa: CASSSRSGTTDTQYF
cdr3_nt: TGTGCCAGTAGCAGCCGGAGTGGTACCACAGATACGCAGTATTTT

clone_size: few
d_call: .
j_call: TRBJ1-1
v_call: TRBV12-3/TRBV12-4
cdr3_aa: CASSLNRAGEAFF
cdr3_nt: TGTGCCAGCAGTTTAAACAGGGCTGGAGAAGCTTTCTTT

clone_size: few
d_call: .
j_call: TRBJ1-1
v_call: TRBV18
cdr3_aa: CASSPSSEARTEAFF
cdr3_nt: TGTGCCAGCTCACCATCATCGGAGGCACGCACTGAAGCTTTCTTT

clone_size: once
d_call: TRBD2
j_call: TRBJ2-3
v_call: TRBV27
cdr3_aa: CASSRTSQDTQYF
cdr3_nt: TGTGCCAGCAGTAGGACTAGTCAAGATACGCAGTATTTT

clone_size: .
d_call: TRBD1
j_call: TRBJ2-7
v_call: TRBV5-6
cdr3_aa: CASSIPSGGQGPWYEQYF
cdr3_nt: TGTGCCAGCAGCATCCCCTCGGGGGGACAGGGGCCTTGGTACGAGCAGTACTTC

clone_size: .
d_call: .
j_call: TRBJ1-2
v_call: TRBV2
cdr3_aa: CASTRRRGDYGYTF
cdr3_nt: TGTGCCAGCACCCGGCGCCGGGGGGACTATGGCTACACCTTC

clone_size: .
d_call: TRBD1
j_call: TRBJ2-4
v_call: TRBV7-8
cdr3_aa: CASSFDRARRNIQYF
cdr3_nt: TGTGCCAGCAGCTTTGACAGGGCTCGGAGGAACATTCAGTACTTC

clone_size: .
d_call: TRBD1
j_call: TRBJ2-6
v_call: TRBV18
cdr3_aa: CASSPMTGILSGANVLTF
cdr3_nt: TGTGCCAGCTCACCAATGACAGGGATCTTGTCTGGGGCCAACGTCCTGACTTTC

clone_size: .
d_call: TRBD2
j_call: TRBJ2-1
v_call: TRBV14
cdr3_aa: CASSILAGTNNEQFF
cdr3_nt: TGTGCCAGCAGCATACTAGCGGGGACGAACAATGAGCAGTTCTTC

clone_size: .
d_call: TRBD1
j_call: TRBJ1-6
v_call: TRBV6-5
cdr3_aa: CASRYGTALNSPLHF
cdr3_nt: TGTGCCAGCAGGTACGGGACAGCGCTTAATTCACCCCTCCACTTT

clone_size: .
d_call: TRBD1
j_call: TRBJ1-6
v_call: TRBV9
cdr3_aa: CASSPGTGGPPLHF
cdr3_nt: TGTGCCAGCAGCCCAGGGACAGGGGGCCCGCCCCTCCACTTT

clone_size: .
d_call: .
j_call: TRBJ1-2
v_call: TRBV7-9
cdr3_aa: CASSLPGVNYGYTF
cdr3_nt: TGTGCCAGCAGCTTACCGGGAGTTAACTATGGCTACACCTTC

clone_size: once
d_call: .
j_call: TRBJ1-2
v_call: TRBV12-3/TRBV12-4
cdr3_aa: CASSETPNYGYTF
cdr3_nt: TGTGCCAGCAGCGAAACACCAAACTATGGCTACACCTTC

clone_size: few
d_call: TRBD1
j_call: TRBJ2-1
v_call: TRBV29-1
cdr3_aa: CSVLTGGDYNEQFF
cdr3_nt: TGCAGCGTTCTAACAGGGGGTGACTACAATGAGCAGTTCTTC

clone_size: .
d_call: .
j_call: TRBJ1-1
v_call: TRBV29-1
cdr3_aa: CSVARGRGTEAFF
cdr3_nt: TGCAGCGTTGCCCGGGGGAGGGGCACTGAAGCTTTCTTT

clone_size: once
d_call: TRBD2
j_call: TRBJ2-1
v_call: TRBV7-2
cdr3_aa: CASLSSGGAGNEQFF
cdr3_nt: TGTGCCAGCCTATCTAGCGGGGGGGCGGGCAATGAGCAGTTCTTC

clone_size: .
d_call: TRBD2
j_call: TRBJ2-5
v_call: TRBV19
cdr3_aa: CASSIDGPSSGGAQETQYF
cdr3_nt: TGTGCCAGTAGTATAGATGGGCCAAGTAGCGGGGGGGCCCAAGAGACCCAGTACTTC

clone_size: .
d_call: .
j_call: TRBJ2-7
v_call: TRBV7-2
cdr3_aa: CASSLWYDRAYEQYF
cdr3_nt: TGTGCCAGCAGCTTATGGTACGACAGAGCCTACGAGCAGTACTTC

clone_size: .
d_call: .
j_call: TRBJ1-5
v_call: TRBV7-8
cdr3_aa: CASSLGRIPLNQPQHF
cdr3_nt: TGTGCCAGCAGCTTAGGTAGAATACCCCTCAATCAGCCCCAGCATTTT

clone_size: .
d_call: .
j_call: TRBJ1-5
v_call: TRBV21-1
cdr3_aa: CASSKGRQDSNQPQHF
cdr3_nt: TGTGCCAGCAGCAAAGGGAGGCAGGACAGCAATCAGCCCCAGCATTTT

clone_size: .
d_call: TRBD2
j_call: TRBJ2-1
v_call: TRBV5-1
cdr3_aa: CASSPSREAPYNEQFF
cdr3_nt: TGCGCCAGCAGCCCGAGCCGGGAGGCCCCCTACAATGAGCAGTTCTTC

clone_size: once
d_call: .
j_call: TRBJ2-1
v_call: TRBV6-2/TRBV6-3
cdr3_aa: CASSYMADYNEQFF
cdr3_nt: TGTGCCAGCAGTTACATGGCGGACTACAATGAGCAGTTCTTC

clone_size: .
d_call: TRBD1
j_call: TRBJ1-1
v_call: TRBV6-2/TRBV6-3
cdr3_aa: CASSWPQGVNTEAFF
cdr3_nt: TGTGCCAGCAGTTGGCCGCAGGGGGTGAACACTGAAGCTTTCTTT